One and the same sample provided the 22 T cell receptor beta chains below, sequenced in a study of tumour-infiltrating T cells in Burkitt lymphoma. Sequencing was performed with immunoSEQ multiplex PCR; in TCRdb, only in-frame clones are kept and a portion is missing. This sample has roughly 800 clones, with roughly 80% found just once. The sample taken for sequencing was tumor tissue. Every receptor here comes from a human donor with diffuse large B-cell lymphoma. Some clones in this sample may be carry-over from other donors' samples.

The chain uses TRBV30 and TRBJ2-2; the D call may be TRBD1 or TRBD2 (5 bases each). The germline V gene has CDR1 GTSNPN and CDR2 SVGIG (reference sequence). This CDR3 is 16 amino acids long. V was shortened by 4 bases and J by 0 bases, with 15 bases between the two germline ends. This chain's CDR3 is CAWMGFGTANTGELFF. The CDR3 DNA sequence: TGTGCCTGGATGGGGTTTGGGACCGCGAACACCGGGGAGCTGTTTTTT.

This clone rates as hyperexpanded. The chain has TRBV28 and TRBJ2-7; D gene uncertain. This CDR3 comprises 12 residues. The ends were cut back, 1 base at V and 7 bases at J, with 8 bases in the middle. Germline lookup yields CDR1 MDHEN and CDR2 SYDVKM. CDR3 sequence reads: CASSLYQKEQYF. Here the CDR3 DNA reads TGTGCCAGCAGTTTATACCAGAAGGAGCAGTACTTC.

V gene TRBV18 combines with J gene TRBJ1-5; 9 bases are a match to TRBD1. The V gene end was trimmed by 3 bases and the J gene end by 7 bases; junction bases not matched to a gene: 4. Looked up from germline, CDR1 is KGHSH and CDR2 is LQKENI. The CDR3 sequence is 14 residues long. CDR3 sequence (DNA): TGTGCCAGCTCACCCGGGACAGGGTACCAGCCCCAGCATTTT. Translated, it gives CASSPGTGYQPQHF.

The chain recombines TRBV29-1 with TRBJ1-2; weak D call: TRBD1 (5 bases). This CDR3 spans 11 amino acids. The V end lost 6 bases, the J end lost 8 bases, and 13 bases lay between the germline ends. In germline, CDR1 is SQVTM, CDR2 ANQGSEA. The CDR3 DNA reads TGCAGCGTGTGGTGGGGGACCGGCTACACCTTC. Its protein is CSVWWGTGYTF.

This clone was seen a single time. The rearrangement uses TRBV28 and TRBJ2-1; unclear D gene. The CDR3 contains 15 residues. The V and J ends lost 3 bases and 6 bases respectively, with 15 bases between them. Germline V gene lookup returns CDR1 MDHEN and CDR2 SYDVKM. The DNA for the CDR3 is TGTGCCAGCAGTTTTCCCTCGATGACCGTCAATGAGCAGTTCTTC. Translating it yields CASSFPSMTVNEQFF. Together with reference TRBV28 and TRBJ2-1, the CDR3 gives the full variable domain: DVKVTQSSRYLVKRTGEKVFLECVQDMDHENMFWYRQDPGLGLRLIYFSYDVKMKEKGDIPEGYSVSREKKERFSLILESASTNQTSMYLCASSFPSMTVNEQFFGPGTRLTVL.

The chain couples TRBV7-6 to TRBJ1-5; 8 positions agree with TRBD1. The CDR3 runs to 15 residues. The V gene end was trimmed by 5 bases and the J gene end by 3 bases; junction bases not matched to a gene: 6. The germline V gene has CDR1 SGHVS and CDR2 FNYEAQ. CDR3 sequence: CASSPGQGINQPQHF. The CDR3, as DNA: TGTGCCAGCAGCCCTGGACAGGGAATCAATCAGCCCCAGCATTTT.

V and J are TRBV10-3 and TRBJ2-7, with D perhaps matching TRBD2 (6 bases). Germline CDR1 and CDR2: ENHRY and SYGVKD. The V end was cut by 5 bases, the J end by 2 bases, with 13 bases between. This CDR3 spans 14 amino acids. The CDR3 nucleotides read TGTGCCATCAGTCCCGGGACGGGGGCCTACGAGCAGTACTTC. It encodes CAISPGTGAYEQYF.

V and J are TRBV27 and TRBJ2-1; D gene ambiguous. The V end lost 2 bases, the J end lost 6 bases, and 8 bases lay between the germline ends. This CDR3 spans 13 amino acids. Germline V gene sequence: CDR1 MNHEY, CDR2 SMNVEV (reference sequence). The CDR3 loop reads CASSLGSPNEQFF. The CDR3 DNA is TGTGCCAGCAGTTTAGGCTCTCCCAATGAGCAGTTCTTC.

The chain couples TRBV6-5 to TRBJ2-1; perhaps TRBD2 as D (5 bases). V shed 2 bases and J shed 9 bases, with 5 bases lying between them. Germline loops: CDR1 MNHEY, CDR2 SVGAGI. There are 11 residues in the CDR3. The CDR3 protein is CASSYGGEQFF. As DNA, the CDR3 is TGTGCCAGCAGTTACGGAGGTGAGCAGTTCTTC.

The J gene is TRBJ2-2, the V gene TRBV27; TRBD2 is a possible D gene (5 bases). The CDR3 contains 12 residues. The V gene lost 2 bases and the J gene lost 7 bases, with 5 bases spanning the gap. Germline V gene sequence: CDR1 MNHEY, CDR2 SMNVEV (reference sequence). The CDR3 sequence: CASSLAGGELFF. DNA for the CDR3: TGTGCCAGCAGTTTAGCGGGCGGGGAGCTGTTTTTT.

This chain uses TRBV30 with TRBJ1-2; 9 nucleotides match TRBD1. Germline CDR1 and CDR2: GTSNPN and SVGIG (reference sequence). The CDR3 sequence is 14 residues long. Trimming cost V 0 bases and J 8 bases; bases outside gene matches: 7. The CDR3 DNA sequence: TGTGCCTGGAGTGTAACACAGGGGGCGCGGGGCTACACCTTC. It yields the protein CAWSVTQGARGYTF.

CDR3 DNA sequence: TGTGCCAGCAGTGCCCCAAAGAGGTACGAGCAGTACTTC. Translation: CASSAPKRYEQYF. V is TRBV25-1 and J is TRBJ2-7, with D uncertain. The CDR3 loop spans 13 amino acids. Trimming left V 4 bases short and J 4 bases short, with 11 bases between. The germline V gene encodes CDR1 MGHDK and CDR2 SYGVNS.

V is TRBV27 and J is TRBJ1-2; D is uncertain. V was clipped by 5 bases and J by 6 bases, with 16 bases between them. Germline CDR1 MNHEY, CDR2 SMNVEV (reference sequence). CDR3 size: 14 residues. The CDR3 nucleotides read TGTGCCAGCAGTCCTAACCCAACGACACATGGCTACACCTTC. It is translated as CASSPNPTTHGYTF.

This clone was observed a handful of times. CDR3 region: CASSRDYEQYF. The DNA of the CDR3 is TGTGCCAGCAGTAGGGACTACGAGCAGTACTTC. The V call is TRBV6-6, the J call TRBJ2-7, with D unclear. V lost 5 bases to trimming and J lost 3 bases, with 5 bases between them. Germline CDR1 is MNHNY and CDR2 is SVGAGI (reference sequence). The CDR3 consists of 11 residues.

The chain has TRBV27 and TRBJ1-6, with D tentatively TRBD1 (5 bases). V dropped 2 bases and J dropped 7 bases, with 9 bases sitting between them. CDR1 and CDR2 (germline): MNHEY, SMNVEV (reference sequence). CDR3 length equals 14 residues. CDR3 nucleotide sequence: TGTGCCAGCAGTTTACAGGGTAGGAATTCACCCCTCCACTTT. It is translated as CASSLQGRNSPLHF.

This clone has only one observation. The rearrangement links TRBV6-5 to TRBJ1-1; D perhaps matches TRBD1 (6 bases). The CDR3 runs to 13 residues. Germline-derived CDR1 and CDR2 are MNHEY and SVGAGI. Trimming removed 5 bases from V and 3 bases from J, with 10 bases in between. In DNA, the CDR3 is TGTGCCAGCAGTCACAGGGTCGACACTGAAGCTTTCTTT. Protein product: CASSHRVDTEAFF.

The V and J genes are TRBV5-1 and TRBJ2-1; D gene uncertain. Germline V gene lookup returns CDR1 SGHRS and CDR2 YFSETQ. The CDR3 runs 17 residues. V lost 7 bases, J lost 3 bases, and 23 bases lay in between. CDR3 in amino acids: CASPRPSPCVCYNEQFF. The CDR3 nucleotides read TGCGCCAGCCCCCGACCCAGTCCTTGTGTATGCTACAATGAGCAGTTCTTC.

CDR3 nucleotide sequence: TGTGCCAGCAGCCAGGAACTAGCGGGAAGCTACGAGCAGTACTTC. It yields the protein CASSQELAGSYEQYF. V gene TRBV4-2 combines with J gene TRBJ2-7; 10 nucleotides agree with TRBD2. CDR1 is LGHNA, CDR2 YNFKEQ, per germline. The CDR3 extends over 15 amino acids. After removal of 3 bases from V and 3 bases from J, the junction contained 5 bases not matched to a gene.

In this sample, this clone turned up once. V gene TRBV15 combines with J gene TRBJ1-4; D is unresolved. The V gene's germline CDR1 is LNHNV and CDR2 YYDKDF (reference sequence). The CDR3 spans 14 residues. V was pared by 3 bases and J by 5 bases, with 10 bases between. In nucleotides, the CDR3 is TGTGCCACCAGCAGCATTAGGGTGAATGAAAAACTGTTTTTT. This gives the protein CATSSIRVNEKLFF.

This clone appeared a few times. V and J are TRBV6-5 and TRBJ1-1, with a weak D call TRBD1 (5 bases). CDR1 is MNHEY and CDR2 is SVGAGI in the germline V gene. Trimming left V 6 bases short and J 0 bases short, with 11 bases between. CDR3 length equals 14 residues. The CDR3 nucleotides are TGTGCCAGCAGCCCGGGGCTCGTGAACACTGAAGCTTTCTTT. Translation gives CASSPGLVNTEAFF.

This chain connects TRBV6-1 to TRBJ1-5, with D possibly being TRBD1 (5 bases). The germline gives CDR1 MNHNS, CDR2 SASEGT. The V and J ends lost 1 base and 4 bases respectively, with 8 bases between them. There are 14 residues in the CDR3. CDR3 loop: CASSEGGGNQPQHF. The CDR3 DNA is TGTGCCAGCAGTGAAGGGGGGGGAAATCAGCCCCAGCATTTT.

For this clone: The junction departs from germline at one end; a sequencing error may be responsible. The chain joins TRBV7-2 to TRBJ1-5; no clear D. This CDR3 spans 15 amino acids. Germline loops: CDR1 SGHTA, CDR2 FQGNSA. The CDR3: CASSSTADSNQPQHF. The CDR3 DNA follows: TGTGCTAGCAGCTCCACAGCAGATAGCAATCAGCCCCAGCATTTT.